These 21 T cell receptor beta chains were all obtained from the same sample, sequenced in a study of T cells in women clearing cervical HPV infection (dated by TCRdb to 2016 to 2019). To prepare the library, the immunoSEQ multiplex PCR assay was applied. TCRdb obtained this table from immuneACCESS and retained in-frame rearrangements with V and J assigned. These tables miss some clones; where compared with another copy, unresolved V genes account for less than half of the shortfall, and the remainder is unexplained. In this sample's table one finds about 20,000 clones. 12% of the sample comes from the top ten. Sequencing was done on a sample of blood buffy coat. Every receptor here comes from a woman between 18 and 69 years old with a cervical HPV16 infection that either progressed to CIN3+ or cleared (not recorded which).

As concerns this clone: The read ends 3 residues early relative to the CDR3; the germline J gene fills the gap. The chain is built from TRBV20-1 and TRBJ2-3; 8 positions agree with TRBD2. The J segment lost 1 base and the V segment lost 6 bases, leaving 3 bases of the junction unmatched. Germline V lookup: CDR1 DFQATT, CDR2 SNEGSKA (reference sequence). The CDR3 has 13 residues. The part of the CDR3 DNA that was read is TGCAGTGCGTGTAGCGGGGGCACAGATACG. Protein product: CSACSGGTDT. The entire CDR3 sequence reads CSACSGGTDTQYF.

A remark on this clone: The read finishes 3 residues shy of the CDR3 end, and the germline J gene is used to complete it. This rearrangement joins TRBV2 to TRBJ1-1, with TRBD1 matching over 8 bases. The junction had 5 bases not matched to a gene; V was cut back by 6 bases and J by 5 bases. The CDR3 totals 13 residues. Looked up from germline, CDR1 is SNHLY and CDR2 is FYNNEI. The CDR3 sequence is CASRGQGRTEAFF. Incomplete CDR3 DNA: TGTGCCAGCAGAGGACAGGGAAGAACTGAA.

Here the CDR3 reads CASSLSLAGGTQYF. The DNA read from the CDR3 is TGTGCCAGCAGCTTATCGCTAGCGGGGGGGACC. This rearrangement joins TRBV11-2 to TRBJ2-5; 11 nucleotides agree with TRBD2. The sequence runs out 3 residues before the end of the CDR3; the remainder is reconstructed from the germline J gene. V shed 2 bases, J shed 7 bases, and the junction held 3 bases outside the gene matches. CDR1 is SGHAT and CDR2 is FQNNGV in the germline V gene. The CDR3 sequence is 14 residues long.

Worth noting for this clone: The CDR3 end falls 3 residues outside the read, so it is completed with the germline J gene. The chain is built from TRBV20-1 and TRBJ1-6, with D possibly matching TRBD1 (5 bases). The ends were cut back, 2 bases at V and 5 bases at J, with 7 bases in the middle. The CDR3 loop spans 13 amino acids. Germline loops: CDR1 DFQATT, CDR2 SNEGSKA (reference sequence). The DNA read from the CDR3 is TGCAGTGCTAGACGGGGGGATAATTCACCC. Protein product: CSARRGDNSP. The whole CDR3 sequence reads CSARRGDNSPLHF.

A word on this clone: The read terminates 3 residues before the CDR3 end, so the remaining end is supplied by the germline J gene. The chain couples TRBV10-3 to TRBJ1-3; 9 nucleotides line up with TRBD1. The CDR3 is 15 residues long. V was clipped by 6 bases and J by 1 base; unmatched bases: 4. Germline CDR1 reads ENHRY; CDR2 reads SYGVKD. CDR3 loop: CAIREGQGSGNTIYF. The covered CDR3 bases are TGTGCCATCAGAGAGGGACAGGGATCTGGAAACACC.

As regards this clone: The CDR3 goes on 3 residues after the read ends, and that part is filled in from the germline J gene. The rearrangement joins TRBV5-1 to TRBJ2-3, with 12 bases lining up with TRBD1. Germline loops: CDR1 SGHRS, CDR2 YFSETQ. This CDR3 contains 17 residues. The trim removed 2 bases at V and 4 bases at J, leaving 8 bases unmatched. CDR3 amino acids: CASSLQPGQGAPDTQYF. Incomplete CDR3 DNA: TGCGCCAGCAGCTTACAACCGGGACAGGGGGCCCCAGATACG.

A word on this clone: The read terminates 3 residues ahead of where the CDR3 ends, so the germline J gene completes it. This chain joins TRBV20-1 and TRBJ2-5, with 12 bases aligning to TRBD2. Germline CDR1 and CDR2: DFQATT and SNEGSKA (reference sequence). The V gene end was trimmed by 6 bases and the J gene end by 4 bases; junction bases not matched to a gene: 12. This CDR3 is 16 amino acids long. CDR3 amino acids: CSAQPPSGGASETQYF. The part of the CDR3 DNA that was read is TGCAGTGCCCAGCCGCCTAGCGGGGGGGCATCAGAGACC.

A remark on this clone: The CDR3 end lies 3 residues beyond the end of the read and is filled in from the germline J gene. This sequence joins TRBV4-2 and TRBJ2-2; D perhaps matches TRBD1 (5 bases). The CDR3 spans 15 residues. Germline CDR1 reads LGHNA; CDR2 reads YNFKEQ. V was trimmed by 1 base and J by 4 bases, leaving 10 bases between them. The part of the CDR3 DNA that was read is TGTGCCAGCAGCCAAGGGGCAGGGTCCACCGGGGAG. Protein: CASSQGAGSTGE. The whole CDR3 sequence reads CASSQGAGSTGELFF.

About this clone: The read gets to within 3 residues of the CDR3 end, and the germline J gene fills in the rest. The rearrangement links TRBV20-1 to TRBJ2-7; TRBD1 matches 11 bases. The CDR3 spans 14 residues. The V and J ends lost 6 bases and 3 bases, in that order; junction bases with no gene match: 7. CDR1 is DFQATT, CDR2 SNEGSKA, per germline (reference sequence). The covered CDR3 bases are TGCAGTGCGAGGGGGACAGGGGGTCTCTACGAG. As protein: CSARGTGGLYE. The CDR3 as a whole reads CSARGTGGLYEQYF.

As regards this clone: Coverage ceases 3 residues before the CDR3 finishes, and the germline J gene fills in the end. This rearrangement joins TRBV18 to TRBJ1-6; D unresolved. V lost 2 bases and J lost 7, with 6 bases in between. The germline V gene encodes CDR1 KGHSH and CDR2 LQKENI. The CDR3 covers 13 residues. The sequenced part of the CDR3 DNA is TGTGCCAGCTCACCAGGACTAAATTCACCC. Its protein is CASSPGLNSP. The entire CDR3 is CASSPGLNSPLHF.

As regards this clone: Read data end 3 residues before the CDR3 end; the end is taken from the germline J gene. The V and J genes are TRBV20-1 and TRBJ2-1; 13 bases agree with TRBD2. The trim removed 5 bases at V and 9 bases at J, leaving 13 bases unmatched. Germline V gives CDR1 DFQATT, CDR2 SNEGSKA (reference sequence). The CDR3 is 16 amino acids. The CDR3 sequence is CSAHPGTSGNGGEQFF. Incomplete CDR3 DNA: TGCAGTGCTCATCCCGGGACTAGCGGGAATGGGGGTGAG.

The CDR3 sequence: CASSPESQPLYGQYF. CDR3 DNA (partial): TGTGCCAGCTCACCAGAATCACAGCCTCTCTATGGT. This rearrangement joins TRBV18 to TRBJ2-4, with D hard to call. The CDR3 extends 3 residues past the end of the read, so its final part is completed from the germline J gene. Germline V lookup: CDR1 KGHSH, CDR2 LQKENI. This CDR3 is built from 15 residues. The whole variable domain, remainder taken from reference TRBV18 and TRBJ2-4, is NAGVMQNPRHLVRRRGQEARLRCSPMKGHSHVYWYRQLPEEGLKFMVYLQKENIIDESGMPKERFSAEFPKEGPSILRIQQVVRGDSAAYFCASSPESQPLYGQYFGAGTRLSVL.

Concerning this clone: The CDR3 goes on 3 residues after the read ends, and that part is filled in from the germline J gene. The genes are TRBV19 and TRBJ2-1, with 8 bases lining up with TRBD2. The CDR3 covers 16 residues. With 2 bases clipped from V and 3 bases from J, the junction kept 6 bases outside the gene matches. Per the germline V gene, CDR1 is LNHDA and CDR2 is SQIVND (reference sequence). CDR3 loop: CASSIYGRGVYNEQFF. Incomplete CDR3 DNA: TGTGCCAGTAGTATATATGGGCGGGGGGTCTACAATGAG.

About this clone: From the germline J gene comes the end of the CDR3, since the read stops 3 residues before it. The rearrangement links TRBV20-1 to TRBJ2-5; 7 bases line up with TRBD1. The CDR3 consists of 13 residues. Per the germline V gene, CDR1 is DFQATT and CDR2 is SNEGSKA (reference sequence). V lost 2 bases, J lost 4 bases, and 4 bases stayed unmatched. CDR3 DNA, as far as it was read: TGCAGTGCTAGAAGACAGGGAGTAGAGACC. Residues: CSARRQGVET. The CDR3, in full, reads CSARRQGVETQYF.

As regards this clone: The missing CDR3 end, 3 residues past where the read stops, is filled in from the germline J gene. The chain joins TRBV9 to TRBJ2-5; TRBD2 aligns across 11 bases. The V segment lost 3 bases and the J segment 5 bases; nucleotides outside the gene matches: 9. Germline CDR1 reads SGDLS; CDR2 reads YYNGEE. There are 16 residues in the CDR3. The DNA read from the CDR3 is TGTGCCAGCAGCGCGCCGGGACTAGCGGCGGGGGAGACC. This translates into CASSAPGLAAGET. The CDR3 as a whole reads CASSAPGLAAGETQYF. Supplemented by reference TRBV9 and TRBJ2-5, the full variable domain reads DSGVTQTPKHLITATGQRVTLRCSPRSGDLSVYWYQQSLDQGLQFLIQYYNGEERAKGNILERFSAQQFPDLHSELNLSSLELGDSALYFCASSAPGLAAGETQYFGPGTRLLVL.

CDR3: CASSQTAYQETQYF. The DNA read from the CDR3 is TGTGCCAGCAGCCAAACAGCTTACCAAGAGACC. The chain has TRBV7-2 and TRBJ2-5; D gene unclear. From the germline J gene comes the end of the CDR3, since the read stops 3 residues before it. V shed 5 bases and J shed 0 bases, with 10 bases lying between them. The CDR3 runs 14 residues. Germline V gene data show CDR1 as SGHTA and CDR2 as FQGNSA.

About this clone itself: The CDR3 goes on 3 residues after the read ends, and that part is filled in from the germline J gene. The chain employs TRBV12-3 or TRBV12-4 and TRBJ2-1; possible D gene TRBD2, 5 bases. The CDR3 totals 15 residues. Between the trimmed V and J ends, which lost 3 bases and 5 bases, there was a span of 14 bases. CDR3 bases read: TGTGCCAGCAGTTTTAGAAGCCTAGCACACAATGAG. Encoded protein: CASSFRSLAHNE. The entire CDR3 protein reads CASSFRSLAHNEQFF.

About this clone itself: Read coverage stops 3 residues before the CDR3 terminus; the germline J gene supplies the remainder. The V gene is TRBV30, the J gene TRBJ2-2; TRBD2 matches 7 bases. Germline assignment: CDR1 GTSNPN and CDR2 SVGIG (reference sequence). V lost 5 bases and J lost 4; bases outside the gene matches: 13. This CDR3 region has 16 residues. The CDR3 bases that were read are TGTGCCTGGGATGACGGGCGGGAGTACGGCACCGGGGAG. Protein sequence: CAWDDGREYGTGE. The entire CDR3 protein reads CAWDDGREYGTGELFF.

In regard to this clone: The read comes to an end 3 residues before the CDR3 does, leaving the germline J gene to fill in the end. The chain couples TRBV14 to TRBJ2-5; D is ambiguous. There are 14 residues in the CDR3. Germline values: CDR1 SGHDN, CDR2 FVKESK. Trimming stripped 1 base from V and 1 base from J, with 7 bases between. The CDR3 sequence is CASSQGPGQETQYF. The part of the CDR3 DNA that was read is TGTGCCAGCAGCCAAGGTCCGGGCCAAGAGACC. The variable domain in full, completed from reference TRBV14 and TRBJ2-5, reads EAGVTQFPSHSVIEKGQTVTLRCDPISGHDNLYWYRRVMGKEIKFLLHFVKESKQDESGMPNNRFLAERTGGTYSTLKVQPAELEDSGVYFCASSQGPGQETQYFGPGTRLLVL.

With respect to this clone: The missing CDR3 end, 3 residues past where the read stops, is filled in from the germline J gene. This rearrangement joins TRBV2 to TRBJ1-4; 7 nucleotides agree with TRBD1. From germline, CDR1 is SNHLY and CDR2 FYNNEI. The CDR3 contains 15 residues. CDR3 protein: CASRLGTEYNSPLFF. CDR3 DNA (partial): TGTGCCAGCAGACTGGGGACAGAATATAATTCACCA. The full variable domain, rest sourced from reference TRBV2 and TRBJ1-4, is EPEVTQTPSHQVTQMGQEVILRCVPISNHLYFYWYRQILGQKVEFLVSFYNNEISEKSEIFDDQFSVERPDGSNFTLKIRSTKLEDSAMYFCASRLGTEYNSPLFFGSGTQLSVL.

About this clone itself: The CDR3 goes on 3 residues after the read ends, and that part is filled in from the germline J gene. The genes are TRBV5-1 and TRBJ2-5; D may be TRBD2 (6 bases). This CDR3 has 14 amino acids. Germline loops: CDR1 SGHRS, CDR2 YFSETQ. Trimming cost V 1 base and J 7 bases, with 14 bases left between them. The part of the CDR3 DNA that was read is TGCGCCAGCAGCTTGATGAACAGGAGGGGGACC. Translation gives CASSLMNRRGT. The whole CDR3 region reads CASSLMNRRGTQYF. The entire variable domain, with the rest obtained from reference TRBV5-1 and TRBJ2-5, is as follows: KAGVTQTPRYLIKTRGQQVTLSCSPISGHRSVSWYQQTPGQGLQFLFEYFSETQRNKGNFPGRFSGRQFSNSRSEMNVSTLELGDSALYLCASSLMNRRGTQYFGPGTRLLVL.